Presented here are 26 T cell receptor beta chains from one specimen sequenced in a study of blood T cell repertoires in COVID-19. Measured with immunoSEQ multiplex PCR; TCRdb has only the in-frame clones, and not every one. The data hold fewer than 250,000 clones, with approximately 89% observed a single time. Sequenced sample: peripheral blood. The receptor set was obtained from a woman aged 55-70 years who had recovered from COVID-19.

The chain has TRBV7-3 and TRBJ2-4, with no clear D. Trimming shortened V by 8 bases and J by 0 bases, and 26 bases separated the two germline ends. The germline V gene encodes CDR1 SGHTA and CDR2 FQGTGA. The CDR3 is made up of 19 amino acids. The DNA for the CDR3 is TGTGCCAGCTGCCCCTATACCTGGGCAGGCGACCTAGCCAAAAACATTCAGTACTTC. This translates into CASCPYTWAGDLAKNIQYF.

The CDR3 coding sequence is TGTGCCAGCAGTAGGCGGGCTGGGAATGAGCAGTTCTTC. The encoded protein is CASSRRAGNEQFF. This rearrangement joins TRBV7-8 to TRBJ2-1; a weak D match, TRBD2 (5 bases). The V end was cut by 6 bases, the J end by 7 bases, with 13 bases between. CDR1 and CDR2 from the germline V gene are SGHVS and FQNEAQ. There are 13 residues in the CDR3.

The genes are TRBV6-5 and TRBJ2-7; 10 bases map to TRBD2. The CDR3 extends over 15 amino acids. Losses at the gene ends were 9 bases for V and 0 bases for J; bases not matched to a gene: 8. From germline, CDR1 is MNHEY and CDR2 SVGAGI. CDR3 in amino acids: CASQVAGGISYEQYF. DNA for the CDR3: TGTGCCAGTCAAGTAGCGGGGGGTATCTCCTACGAGCAGTACTTC.

CDR3 nucleotides: TGTGCCATCTCGGGAGATAGCAATCAGCCCCAGCATTTT. Its protein is CAISGDSNQPQHF. V usage is TRBV10-3 and J usage is TRBJ1-5; unclear D gene. With 8 bases removed from V and 0 bases from J, the gap between germline ends came to 8 bases. In germline, CDR1 is ENHRY, CDR2 SYGVKD. The CDR3 runs 13 residues.

The chain carries TRBV5-8 and TRBJ2-5, with D tentatively TRBD2 (6 bases). Per the germline V gene, CDR1 is SGHTS and CDR2 is YDEGEE. The CDR3 loop spans 16 amino acids. V lost 2 bases and J 5 bases, leaving 19 bases between the germline ends. The CDR3 DNA reads as TGTGCCAGCAGCTTTCGAATCGGGGGAAGGAGGGAGACCCAGTACTTC. Translated, it gives CASSFRIGGRRETQYF.

The V call is TRBV4-3, the J call TRBJ1-2; D uncertain. CDR1 is LGHNA, CDR2 YSLEER, per germline. V shed 1 base and J shed 4 bases, with 10 bases lying between them. CDR3 length: 14 residues. CDR3 loop: CASSQVPKPYGYTF. In nucleotides, the CDR3 is TGCGCCAGCAGCCAAGTACCCAAGCCCTATGGCTACACCTTC.

The chain combines TRBV7-3 with TRBJ2-2; the D gene is possibly TRBD2 (7 bases). V lost 1 base, J lost 4 bases, and 16 bases lay in between. This CDR3 comprises 17 residues. The germline gives CDR1 SGHTA, CDR2 FQGTGA. The CDR3 sequence: CASSLKLGGLGTGELFF. The DNA for the CDR3 is TGTGCCAGCAGCTTAAAGCTCGGGGGGCTAGGCACCGGGGAGCTGTTTTTT.

This clone came up once. The CDR3 bases are TGTGCCAGCAGGCGAATAGGACAGGTCATATACGAGCAGTACTTC. Its translation: CASRRIGQVIYEQYF. The chain has TRBV6-5 and TRBJ2-7; TRBD1 aligns across 7 bases. The CDR3 has 15 residues. Trimming removed 6 bases from V and 4 bases from J; junction bases left unmatched: 12. Germline lookup yields CDR1 MNHEY and CDR2 SVGAGI.

The chain employs TRBV2 and TRBJ2-7, with D unresolved. Trimming cost V 4 bases and J 0 bases, with 10 bases left between them. The CDR3 spans 14 residues. Germline V lookup: CDR1 SNHLY, CDR2 FYNNEI. The CDR3 loop reads CASSAEAHSYEQYF. The CDR3 region has the DNA TGTGCCAGCAGTGCCGAGGCCCACTCCTACGAGCAGTACTTC. Full variable domain (rest looked up from reference TRBV2 and TRBJ2-7): EPEVTQTPSHQVTQMGQEVILRCVPISNHLYFYWYRQILGQKVEFLVSFYNNEISEKSEIFDDQFSVERPDGSNFTLKIRSTKLEDSAMYFCASSAEAHSYEQYFGPGTRLTVT.

The V and J genes are TRBV2 and TRBJ2-3, with D possibly being TRBD2 (6 bases). Germline V gene sequence: CDR1 SNHLY, CDR2 FYNNEI. The CDR3 consists of 14 residues. Trimming removed 7 bases at V and 2 bases at J, with 13 bases between. The CDR3 loop is CASIGTEPTDTQYF. In DNA, the CDR3 is TGTGCCAGCATAGGGACTGAACCCACAGATACGCAGTATTTT.

This chain uses TRBV3-1 (or the pseudogene TRBV3-2) with TRBJ2-7, with D tentatively TRBD2 (6 bases). The V end was cut by 4 bases, the J end by 3 bases, with 13 bases between. CDR3 length: 14 amino acids. Looked up from germline, CDR1 is LGHDT and CDR2 is YNNKEL (reference sequence). The CDR3 coding sequence is TGTGCCAGCAGCCTCGGCGCGGGGAGCTACGAGCAGTACTTC. Protein sequence: CASSLGAGSYEQYF.

This chain joins TRBV28 and TRBJ2-3; 8 bases map to TRBD1. Trimming took 6 bases from V and 5 from J; bases not matched to a gene: 1. This CDR3 spans 12 amino acids. CDR1 is MDHEN and CDR2 is SYDVKM in the germline V gene. In DNA, the CDR3 is TGTGCCAGCAGGACAGGGGTAGATACGCAGTATTTT. This translates into CASRTGVDTQYF. Complete variable domain (other parts from reference TRBV28 and TRBJ2-3): DVKVTQSSRYLVKRTGEKVFLECVQDMDHENMFWYRQDPGLGLRLIYFSYDVKMKEKGDIPEGYSVSREKKERFSLILESASTNQTSMYLCASRTGVDTQYFGPGTRLTVL.

The rearrangement links TRBV19 to TRBJ1-2; a weak D match, TRBD1 (5 bases). From germline, CDR1 is LNHDA and CDR2 SQIVND (reference sequence). The CDR3 is made up of 14 amino acids. V lost 5 bases and J lost 2, with 12 bases in between. The CDR3 loop is CASSVRRGNYGYTF. The DNA of the CDR3 is TGTGCCAGTAGTGTTCGACGGGGGAACTATGGCTACACCTTC. The full variable domain, completed using reference TRBV19 and TRBJ1-2, is DGGITQSPKYLFRKEGQNVTLSCEQNLNHDAMYWYRQDPGQGLRLIYYSQIVNDFQKGDIAEGYSVSREKKESFPLTVTSAQKNPTAFYLCASSVRRGNYGYTFGSGTRLTVV.

The chain links TRBV4-1 to TRBJ2-1; unclear D gene. The CDR3 is made up of 14 amino acids. CDR1 and CDR2 from the germline V gene are MGHRA and YSYEKL. With 1 base removed from V and 14 bases from J, the gap between germline ends came to 18 bases. In nucleotides, the CDR3 is TGCGCCAGCAGCCAAGTGGTGTCACCCGGAGTGGAGTTCTTC. It yields the protein CASSQVVSPGVEFF.

This CDR3 reads CASSYQAVRGGENNQPQHF. CDR3 coding DNA: TGTGCCAGCAGTTACCAGGCGGTTCGAGGGGGCGAGAACAATCAGCCCCAGCATTTT. The chain has TRBV6-2 or TRBV6-3 and TRBJ1-5; 7 bases are shared with TRBD1. Trimming took 2 bases from V and 3 from J; bases not matched to a gene: 16. The CDR3 is 19 residues long. Germline V gene lookup returns CDR1 MNHEY and CDR2 SVGEGT.

The rearrangement joins TRBV18 to TRBJ1-6; D might be TRBD1 (5 bases). Germline values: CDR1 KGHSH, CDR2 LQKENI. V gave up 3 bases and J gave up 8 bases, with 14 bases separating them. This CDR3 comprises 15 residues. The CDR3 DNA reads as TGTGCCAGCTCACCCTATGGGGGAGGGGATTCACCCCTCCACTTT. This translates into CASSPYGGGDSPLHF.

The V call is TRBV2, the J call TRBJ2-5, with D uncertain. V was pared by 7 bases and J by 4 bases, with 16 bases between. Germline V gives CDR1 SNHLY, CDR2 FYNNEI. CDR3 size: 14 residues. CDR3 sequence (DNA): TGTGCCAGCACCCCCAGAAGGCGCGGAGAGACCCAGTACTTC. Translated: CASTPRRRGETQYF.

This chain uses TRBV6-5 with TRBJ2-7; TRBD2 aligns across 11 bases. V lost 5 bases, J lost 0 bases, and 3 bases stayed unmatched. The CDR3 is made up of 15 amino acids. CDR1 is MNHEY and CDR2 is SVGAGI in the germline V gene. CDR3 in amino acids: CASSQLAGDSYEQYF. Here the CDR3 DNA reads TGTGCCAGCAGTCAACTAGCGGGGGACTCCTACGAGCAGTACTTC.

V usage is TRBV5-1 and J usage is TRBJ1-2, with 11 positions matching TRBD1. Germline V gene sequence: CDR1 SGHRS, CDR2 YFSETQ. There are 16 residues in the CDR3. V lost 3 bases and J lost 3; bases outside the gene matches: 7. The chain's CDR3 is CASSYSGTGGDYGYTF. In nucleotides, the CDR3 is TGCGCCAGCAGCTACTCCGGGACAGGGGGTGACTATGGCTACACCTTC.

The genes are TRBV7-8 and TRBJ2-1, with TRBD1 as a possible D gene (6 bases). CDR3 length equals 12 residues. V lost 5 bases and J 9 bases, leaving 11 bases between the germline ends. The germline V gene has CDR1 SGHVS and CDR2 FQNEAQ. The CDR3 DNA is TGTGCCAGCAGCCCGAACAGGGTTGAGCAGTTCTTC. This translates into CASSPNRVEQFF.

The rearrangement uses TRBV5-1 and TRBJ2-1; D might be TRBD2 (5 bases). Looked up from germline, CDR1 is SGHRS and CDR2 is YFSETQ. This CDR3 spans 16 amino acids. Trimming stripped 4 bases from V and 1 base from J, with 15 bases between. Written as DNA, the CDR3 is TGCGCCAGCAGCACCCGACGGGAATTATCCTACAATGAGCAGTTCTTC. This encodes CASSTRRELSYNEQFF.

This chain uses TRBV7-9 with TRBJ2-2; TRBD1 aligns across 7 bases. V trimming: 4 bases; J trimming: 6 bases; junction bases outside the gene matches: 2. This CDR3 is built from 13 residues. CDR1 is SEHNR and CDR2 is FQNEAQ in the germline V gene (reference sequence). The DNA of the CDR3 is TGTGCCAGCAGCTACAGGGGTTCCGGGGAGCTGTTTTTT. Its protein product is CASSYRGSGELFF. The full variable domain, rest sourced from reference TRBV7-9 and TRBJ2-2, is DTGVSQNPRHKITKRGQNVTFRCDPISEHNRLYWYRQTLGQGPEFLTYFQNEAQLEKSRLLSDRFSAERPKGSFSTLEIQRTEQGDSAMYLCASSYRGSGELFFGEGSRLTVL.

The rearrangement links TRBV5-1 to TRBJ2-3; 7 bases map to TRBD2. This CDR3 spans 16 amino acids. Germline V lookup: CDR1 SGHRS, CDR2 YFSETQ. J gave up 1 base and V 0 bases, and 5 bases lay outside the gene matches. CDR3 amino acids: CASSLVPAGGTDTQYF. DNA for the CDR3: TGCGCCAGCAGCTTGGTTCCCGCGGGGGGCACAGATACGCAGTATTTT.

This rearrangement joins TRBV5-1 to TRBJ2-3, with TRBD2 identical over 7 bases. The length of the CDR3 is 16 residues. V lost 2 bases, J lost 4 bases, and 10 bases stayed unmatched. Germline-derived CDR1 and CDR2 are SGHRS and YFSETQ. CDR3 residues: CASSFDPAGIADTQYF. The CDR3 DNA sequence: TGCGCCAGCAGCTTCGATCCAGCGGGGATTGCAGATACGCAGTATTTT. Using reference TRBV5-1 and TRBJ2-3 for the parts outside the CDR3, the full variable domain is KAGVTQTPRYLIKTRGQQVTLSCSPISGHRSVSWYQQTPGQGLQFLFEYFSETQRNKGNFPGRFSGRQFSNSRSEMNVSTLELGDSALYLCASSFDPAGIADTQYFGPGTRLTVL.

The gene calls are TRBV9 and TRBJ2-1, with 7 bases identical to TRBD2. The germline gives CDR1 SGDLS, CDR2 YYNGEE. Germline trimming cut 2 bases from V and 2 bases from J; bases unmatched to any gene: 7. CDR3 size: 16 residues. CDR3 DNA sequence: TGTGCCAGCAGCGTCTACTCTGGGGGGGCCTACAATGAGCAGTTCTTC. Its translation: CASSVYSGGAYNEQFF. Using reference TRBV9 and TRBJ2-1 for the parts outside the CDR3, the full variable domain is DSGVTQTPKHLITATGQRVTLRCSPRSGDLSVYWYQQSLDQGLQFLIQYYNGEERAKGNILERFSAQQFPDLHSELNLSSLELGDSALYFCASSVYSGGAYNEQFFGPGTRLTVL.

The chain links TRBV7-2 to TRBJ2-7, with 13 bases identical to TRBD2. Germline CDR1 and CDR2: SGHTA and FQGNSA. V dropped 6 bases and J dropped 7; count of bases not matched to a gene: 9. This CDR3 spans 15 amino acids. The CDR3 sequence: CASSFRTSGGQEQYF. The CDR3 coding sequence is TGTGCCAGCAGTTTCCGGACTAGCGGGGGTCAAGAGCAGTACTTC.